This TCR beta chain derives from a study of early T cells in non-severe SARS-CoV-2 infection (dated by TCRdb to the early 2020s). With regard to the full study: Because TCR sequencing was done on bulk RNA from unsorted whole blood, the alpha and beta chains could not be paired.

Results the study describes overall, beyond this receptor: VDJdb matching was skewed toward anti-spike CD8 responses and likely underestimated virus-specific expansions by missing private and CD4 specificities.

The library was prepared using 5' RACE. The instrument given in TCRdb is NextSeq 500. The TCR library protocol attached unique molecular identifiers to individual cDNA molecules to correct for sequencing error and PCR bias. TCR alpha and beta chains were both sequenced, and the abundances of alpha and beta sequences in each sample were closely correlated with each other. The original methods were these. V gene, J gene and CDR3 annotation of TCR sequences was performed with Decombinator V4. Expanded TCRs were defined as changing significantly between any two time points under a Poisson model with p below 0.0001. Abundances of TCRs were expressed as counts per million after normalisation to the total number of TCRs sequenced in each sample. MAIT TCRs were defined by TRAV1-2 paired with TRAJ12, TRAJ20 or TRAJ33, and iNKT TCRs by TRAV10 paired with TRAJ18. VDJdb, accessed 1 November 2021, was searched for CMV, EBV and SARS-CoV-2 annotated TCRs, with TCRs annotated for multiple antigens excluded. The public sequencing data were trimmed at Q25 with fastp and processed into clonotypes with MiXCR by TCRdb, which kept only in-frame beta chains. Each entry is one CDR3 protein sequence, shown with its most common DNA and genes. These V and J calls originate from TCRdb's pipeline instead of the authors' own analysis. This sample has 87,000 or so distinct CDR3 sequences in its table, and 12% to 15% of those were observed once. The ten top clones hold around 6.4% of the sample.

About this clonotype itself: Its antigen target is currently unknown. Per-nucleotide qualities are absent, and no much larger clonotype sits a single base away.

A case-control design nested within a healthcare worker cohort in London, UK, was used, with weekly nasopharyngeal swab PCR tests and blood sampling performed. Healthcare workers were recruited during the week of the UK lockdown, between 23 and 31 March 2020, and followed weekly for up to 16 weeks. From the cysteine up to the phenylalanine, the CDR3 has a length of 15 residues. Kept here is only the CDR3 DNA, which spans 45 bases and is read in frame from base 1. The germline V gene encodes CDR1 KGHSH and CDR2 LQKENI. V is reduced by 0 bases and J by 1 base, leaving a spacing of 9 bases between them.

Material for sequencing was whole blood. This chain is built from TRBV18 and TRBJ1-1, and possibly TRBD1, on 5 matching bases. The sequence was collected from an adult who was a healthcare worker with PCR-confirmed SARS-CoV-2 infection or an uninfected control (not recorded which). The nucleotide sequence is TGTGCCAGCTCACCACCGGGGGTGAGGAACACTGAAGCTTTCTTT. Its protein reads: CASSPPGVRNTEAFF.